This TCR beta chain was sequenced during a study of response to subunit inactivated influenza vaccine. Whole-study findings and limits: Authors suggested each seasonal flu vaccination may recruit only limited numbers of new T cells.

V lost 4 bases to trimming and J lost 5 bases; unmatched junction nucleotides: 11. The CDR3 is made up of 16 amino acids. TCRdb redid the calling of the RT-PCR reads with MiXCR, one entry per CDR3 protein. The repertoire includes around 180,000 distinct CDR3 sequences, 7.5% to 10% of them detected once, and 11% sits in the top ten. Many counts were recorded for this clonotype. Its antigen remains unknown. The sample was non-naive T cells sorted from PBMCs, taken on the day of vaccination. This chain joins TRBV12-3 or TRBV12-4 and TRBJ2-7; 10 nucleotides align to TRBD2. This sequence was found in a man between 50 and 59 years old who received an inactivated influenza vaccine. CDR3 amino acids: CASSWGGTSAMDEQYF. As DNA, the CDR3 is TGTGCCAGCAGTTGGGGCGGGACTAGCGCTATGGACGAGCAGTACTTC.